This TCR beta chain was found in a study of ipilimumab plus nivolumab after autologous stem cell transplantation. Study background: Typical patient got four to six ipilimumab doses and roughly 8 nivolumab doses (median). The DLBCL group included primary refractory and relapsed cases.

Profiled with immunoSEQ multiplex PCR; TCRdb holds only in-frame clones, not every one. Seen here are more than 9,500 clones, roughly three quarters observed once, and the top ten hold over 25%. The CDR3 totals 15 residues. The sequence was obtained from a male donor with diffuse large B-cell lymphoma. The genes are TRBV12-2 and TRBJ1-1; the table gives TRBD1 as D, unverified against the DNA. TRBV12-2 is labeled a pseudogene. Sequenced material: PBMCs, taken in a trial of ipilimumab plus nivolumab as post-transplant consolidation. The CDR3 loop is CASRIRTGVNTEAFF. As DNA, the CDR3 is TGTGCAAGTCGGATCCGGACAGGGGTGAACACTGAAGCTTTCTTT.